The 20 T cell receptor beta chains below all came from one sample that was sequenced in a study of T cell responses to AZD1222 COVID-19 vaccine. Generated by immunoSEQ multiplex PCR, the TCRdb table keeps only in-frame clones and is missing some. The sample records fewer than 200,000 clones, roughly 88% being singletons. The material was peripheral blood, obtained 28 days after the second AZD1222 dose. These receptors came from an adult who received the AZD1222 COVID-19 vaccine.

This rearrangement joins TRBV5-4 to TRBJ1-1; tentatively, D is TRBD1 (5 bases). With 0 bases removed from V and 4 bases from J, the gap between germline ends came to 16 bases. Germline CDR1 reads SGHNT; CDR2 reads YYREEE (reference sequence). CDR3 length: 16 residues. This chain's CDR3 is CASSLGLRSRGTEAFF. In DNA form, the CDR3 reads TGTGCCAGCAGCTTGGGGTTGAGGTCTAGGGGCACTGAAGCTTTCTTT.

This clone has more than one count but fewer than ten. The chain employs TRBV6-2 or TRBV6-3 and TRBJ1-5, with D possibly TRBD1 on 5 matching bases. Trimming stripped 2 bases from V and 5 bases from J, with 16 bases between. The V gene's germline CDR1 is MNHEY and CDR2 SVGEGT. CDR3 length: 16 amino acids. This chain's CDR3 is CASSYVGRAAYQPQHF. The CDR3 nucleotides are TGTGCCAGCAGTTACGTCGGCAGGGCTGCATATCAGCCCCAGCATTTT.

CDR3 in amino acids: CASSPRAEDQPQHF. The CDR3, as DNA: TGTGCCAGCAGTCCCCGGGCCGAGGATCAGCCCCAGCATTTT. The V and J genes are TRBV6-5 and TRBJ1-5; D not certain. Trimming cost V 5 bases and J 5 bases, with 13 bases left between them. The germline V gene encodes CDR1 MNHEY and CDR2 SVGAGI. The CDR3 is 14 amino acids.

V usage is TRBV25-1 and J usage is TRBJ1-1; perhaps TRBD1 as D (5 bases). CDR1 is MGHDK, CDR2 SYGVNS, per germline. This CDR3 is built from 15 residues. V lost 1 base, J lost 5 bases, and 14 bases lay in between. CDR3 in amino acids: CASSEWGGKGTEAFF. The DNA of the CDR3 is TGTGCCAGCAGTGAATGGGGGGGAAAGGGGACTGAAGCTTTCTTT.

The chain links TRBV28 to TRBJ1-3; D call uncertain. The CDR3 is 12 amino acids. Germline V gives CDR1 MDHEN, CDR2 SYDVKM. Deletions cut 3 bases from V and 4 bases from J, with 4 bases between. The CDR3 protein is CASSLPGNTIYF. The CDR3 DNA follows: TGTGCCAGCAGTTTGCCCGGAAACACCATATATTTT.

This clone has a single count. This rearrangement joins TRBV7-2 to TRBJ2-3; 7 bases map to TRBD2. Germline lookup yields CDR1 SGHTA and CDR2 FQGNSA. The CDR3 has 17 residues. With 2 bases clipped from V and 0 bases from J, the junction kept 8 bases outside the gene matches. The CDR3, as DNA: TGTGCCAGCAGCTTAATGTTGCGGCGGGGGAGCACAGATACGCAGTATTTT. The encoded protein is CASSLMLRRGSTDTQYF. Combining the CDR3 with reference TRBV7-2 and TRBJ2-3 gives the whole variable domain GAGVSQSPSNKVTEKGKDVELRCDPISGHTALYWYRQSLGQGLEFLIYFQGNSAPDKSGLPSDRFSAERTGGSVSTLTIQRTQQEDSAVYLCASSLMLRRGSTDTQYFGPGTRLTVL.

This chain links TRBV6-5 with TRBJ2-7, with 7 bases identical to TRBD1. Germline V CDR1 and CDR2: MNHEY, SVGAGI. This CDR3 is 13 amino acids long. This CDR3 reads CVSGQPIAYEQYF. The CDR3, as DNA: TGTGTTTCGGGACAGCCGATCGCCTACGAGCAGTACTTC.

The chain recombines TRBV4-2 with TRBJ2-3; the D gene is possibly TRBD2 (6 bases). CDR1 LGHNA and CDR2 YNFKEQ come from the germline V gene. CDR3 length: 17 residues. Deletions cut 0 bases from V and 7 bases from J, with 20 bases between. The CDR3 bases are TGTGCCAGCAGCCAAGATTTTGGAGCAACGGGAGAGAATACGCAGTATTTT. It yields the protein CASSQDFGATGENTQYF.

This chain connects TRBV18 to TRBJ1-2; D unresolved. The CDR3 is 14 amino acids. Between the trimmed V and J ends, which lost 2 bases and 3 bases, there was a span of 10 bases. In germline, CDR1 is KGHSH, CDR2 LQKENI. Here the CDR3 reads CASSPVGKDYGYTF. CDR3 sequence (DNA): TGTGCCAGCTCACCAGTAGGGAAGGACTATGGCTACACCTTC.

The chain has TRBV9 and TRBJ1-4; D might be TRBD1 (5 bases). The CDR3 consists of 14 residues. Germline loops: CDR1 SGDLS, CDR2 YYNGEE. Trimming removed 0 bases at V and 6 bases at J, with 9 bases between. CDR3 sequence: CASSVGGTHEKLFF. CDR3 coding DNA: TGTGCCAGCAGCGTAGGAGGGACGCATGAAAAACTGTTTTTT.

The chain couples TRBV19 to TRBJ1-4; D uncertain. Per the germline V gene, CDR1 is LNHDA and CDR2 is SQIVND (reference sequence). The germline V and J ends were trimmed by 1 base and 7 bases, with 16 bases remaining between them. The CDR3 is made up of 16 amino acids. The CDR3 spells CASSIVARASGEKLFF. The CDR3 DNA reads TGTGCCAGTAGTATAGTTGCACGGGCGTCAGGTGAAAAACTGTTTTTT.

The chain employs TRBV6-5 and TRBJ2-7; D unresolved. V was cut by 8 bases and J by 0 bases, with 11 bases left in between. This CDR3 comprises 13 residues. Germline CDR1 MNHEY, CDR2 SVGAGI. The CDR3 region is CASSGYSSYEQYF. The DNA for the CDR3 is TGTGCCAGCTCAGGTTATAGCTCCTACGAGCAGTACTTC.

This clone occurred once. The gene calls are TRBV15 and TRBJ2-2; 7 bases map to TRBD2. Losses at the gene ends were 0 bases for V and 4 bases for J; bases not matched to a gene: 14. The CDR3 has 19 amino acids. Looked up from germline, CDR1 is LNHNV and CDR2 is YYDKDF (reference sequence). The CDR3 loop is CATSRDLFGAGVGTGELFF. The CDR3 DNA reads as TGTGCCACCAGCAGAGACCTTTTCGGGGCGGGGGTTGGCACCGGGGAGCTGTTTTTT.

This chain connects TRBV9 to TRBJ1-1; D uncertain. The CDR3 contains 14 residues. Trimming removed 0 bases from V and 3 bases from J, with 9 bases in between. Germline-derived CDR1 and CDR2 are SGDLS and YYNGEE. This CDR3 reads CASSVATRDTEAFF. The CDR3 DNA is TGTGCCAGCAGCGTAGCTACAAGGGACACTGAAGCTTTCTTT.

The chain couples TRBV12-1 to TRBJ2-7; the table's D call, TRBD2, has no DNA check behind it. TRBV12-1 constitutes a pseudogene. This CDR3 spans 16 amino acids. CDR3 protein: CASSPKRRGLNYEQYF. CDR3 nucleotides: TGTGCCAGCAGCCCGAAACGCCGGGGGTTGAACTACGAGCAGTACTTC.

A few counts support this clone. This chain joins TRBV7-9 and TRBJ2-3; 8 bases agree with TRBD2. Trimming at V came to 4 bases and at J to 3 bases, leaving 6 bases not matched to a gene. Germline V gene data show CDR1 as SEHNR and CDR2 as FQNEAQ (reference sequence). The CDR3 sequence is 15 residues long. The CDR3: CASSSRLATTDTQYF. CDR3 DNA: TGTGCCAGCAGCTCTAGACTAGCGACGACAGATACGCAGTATTTT.

V and J are TRBV12-5 and TRBJ1-4, with TRBD1 identical over 12 bases. Germline V gives CDR1 LGHNT, CDR2 FRNRAP. The CDR3 has 16 amino acids. V shed 1 base and J 8 bases; nucleotides not matched to a gene: 5. The DNA of the CDR3 is TGTGCTAGTGGTTTGGCCGACGGGACAGGGGGCGAAAAACTGTTTTTT. Translation: CASGLADGTGGEKLFF.

The chain links TRBV5-1 to TRBJ1-2; 10 positions match TRBD1. Germline values: CDR1 SGHRS, CDR2 YFSETQ. The J segment lost 8 bases and the V segment lost 4 bases, leaving 8 bases of the junction unmatched. The CDR3 is made up of 14 amino acids. The CDR3 DNA reads as TGCGCCAGCAGCCGCGGGACAGGGGAATTGGGCTACACCTTC. Protein: CASSRGTGELGYTF.

The J gene is TRBJ2-2, the V gene TRBV28; possible D gene TRBD1, 6 bases. CDR1 and CDR2 from the germline V gene are MDHEN and SYDVKM. The V and J ends lost 7 bases and 3 bases respectively, with 6 bases between them. CDR3 length equals 12 residues. The CDR3 here is CASNRDTGELFF. CDR3 nucleotide sequence: TGTGCCAGCAACAGGGACACCGGGGAGCTGTTTTTT.

The sample holds a few counts of this clone. V is TRBV5-8 and J is TRBJ1-2; D is unresolved. CDR3 length: 15 residues. V dropped 1 base and J dropped 4 bases, with 14 bases sitting between them. Germline V lookup: CDR1 SGHTS, CDR2 YDEGEE. The DNA of the CDR3 is TGTGCCAGCAGCTTGAGTGGCTGGGTTGCCTATGGCTACACCTTC. Protein product: CASSLSGWVAYGYTF.